This T cell receptor beta chain was captured in a study of vaccination and CD4 T cells after COVID-19. The overall study: Participants were administered two doses of either the BNT162b2 or the mRNA-1273 vaccine. Control cultures received a CEFX pool, an HIV-1 Nef pool, or no peptide. Cellular stimulation was performed using overlapping spike peptides derived from SARS-CoV-2, HCoV-NL63, HCoV-OC43 and HCoV-229E.

Treatment described: roughly 10-day PBMC culture with coronavirus spike peptide pools or control peptides (ViraFEST assay). Trimming at V came to 3 bases and at J to 7 bases, leaving 3 bases not matched to a gene. The germline V gene has CDR1 DFQATT and CDR2 SNEGSKA (reference sequence). This CDR3 is 14 amino acids long. About this clonotype itself: Its specificity is unknown.

Scientists ran DNA taken from cultured CD4+ T cells through the Oncomine TCR Beta short-read assay for sequencing. TCRdb fed the PCR reads into MiXCR, producing one record per CDR3 protein. The sample consists of approximately 12,000 distinct CDR3 sequences, 50% to 75% of them appearing once. The sequence came from a human donor who had recovered from COVID-19. The J gene is TRBJ2-1, the V gene TRBV20-1, with TRBD2 matching over 13 bases. Sequenced material: CD4+ T cells from blood, cultured in vitro, taken before SARS-CoV-2 vaccination. CDR3 amino acids: CSARGLAGRNEQFF. The CDR3, as DNA: TGCAGTGCTAGGGGACTAGCGGGGAGAAATGAGCAGTTCTTC.